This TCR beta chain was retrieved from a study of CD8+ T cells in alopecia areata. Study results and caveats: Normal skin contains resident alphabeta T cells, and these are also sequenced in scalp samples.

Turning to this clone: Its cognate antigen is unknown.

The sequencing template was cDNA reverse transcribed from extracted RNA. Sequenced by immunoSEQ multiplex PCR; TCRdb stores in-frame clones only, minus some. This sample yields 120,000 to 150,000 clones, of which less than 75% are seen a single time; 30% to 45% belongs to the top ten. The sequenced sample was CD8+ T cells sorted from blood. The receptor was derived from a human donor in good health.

CDR3 amino acids: CASIEGGNEQFF. CDR3 nucleotides: TGTGCCAGCATCGAAGGGGGAAATGAGCAGTTCTTC. This rearrangement joins TRBV7-9 to TRBJ2-1, with TRBD1 as a possible D gene (6 bases). The V and J ends lost 7 bases and 7 bases respectively, with 11 bases between them. There are 12 residues in the CDR3. Germline-derived CDR1 and CDR2 are SEHNR and FQNEAQ (reference sequence).